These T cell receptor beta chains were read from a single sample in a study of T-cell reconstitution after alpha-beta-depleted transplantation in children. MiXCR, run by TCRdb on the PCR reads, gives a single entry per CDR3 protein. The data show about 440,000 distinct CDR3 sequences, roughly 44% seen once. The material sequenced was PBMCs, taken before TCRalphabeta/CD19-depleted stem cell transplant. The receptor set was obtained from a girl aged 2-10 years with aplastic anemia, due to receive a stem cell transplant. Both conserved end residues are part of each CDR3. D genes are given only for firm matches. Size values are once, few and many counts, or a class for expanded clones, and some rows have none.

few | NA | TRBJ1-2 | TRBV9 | CASSLAEAGSNYGYTF | TGTGCCAGCAGCCTCGCGGAGGCAGGGTCTAACTATGGCTACACCTTC
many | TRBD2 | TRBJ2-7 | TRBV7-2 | CASSLAGGAYEQYF | TGTGCCAGCAGCTTAGCGGGAGGGGCCTACGAGCAGTACTTC
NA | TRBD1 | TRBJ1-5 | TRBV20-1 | CSARGMGTGRQPQHF | TGCAGTGCTAGAGGAATGGGGACAGGGAGGCAGCCCCAGCATTTT
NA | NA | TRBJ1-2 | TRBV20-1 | CSAGGGYGYTF | TGCAGTGCTGGAGGGGGATATGGCTACACCTTC
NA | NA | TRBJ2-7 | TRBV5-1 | CASSSAGTSYEQYF | TGTGCCAGCAGTTCAGCCGGGACATCCTACGAGCAGTACTTC
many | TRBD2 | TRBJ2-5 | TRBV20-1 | CSAILAGARETQYF | TGCAGTGCTATCCTAGCGGGAGCGAGAGAGACCCAGTACTTC
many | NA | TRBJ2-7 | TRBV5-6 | CASSLGGAGEQYF | TGTGCCAGCAGCTTGGGAGGGGCGGGAGAGCAGTACTTC
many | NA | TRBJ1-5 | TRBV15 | CATSRDNQPQHF | TGTGCCACCAGCAGAGACAATCAGCCCCAGCATTTT
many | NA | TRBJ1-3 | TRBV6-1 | CASSPAPSRRRQSGNTIYF | TGTGCCAGCAGCCCCGCGCCGTCCCGACGCCGGCAATCTGGAAACACCATATATTTT
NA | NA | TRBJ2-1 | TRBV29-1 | CSVTMVNEQFF | TGCAGCGTGACGATGGTGAATGAGCAGTTCTTC
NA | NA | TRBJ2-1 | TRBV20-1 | CSAPGGLLRYNEQFF | TGCAGTGCCCCCGGGGGGCTATTGCGCTACAATGAGCAGTTCTTC
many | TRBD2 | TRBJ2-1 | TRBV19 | CASSGLAGVGEQFF | TGTGCCAGTTCGGGACTAGCGGGAGTGGGTGAGCAGTTCTTC
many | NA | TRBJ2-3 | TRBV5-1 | CASSSGGGDTQYF | TGCGCCAGCAGCTCCGGGGGCGGGGATACGCAGTATTTT
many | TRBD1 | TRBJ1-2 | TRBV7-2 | CASSLPGQEGDGYTF | TGTGCCAGCAGCTTGCCGGGACAGGAAGGGGATGGCTACACCTTC
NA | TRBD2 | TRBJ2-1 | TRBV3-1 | CASGLAGGPYNEQFF | TGTGCCAGCGGGCTAGCGGGAGGGCCCTACAATGAGCAGTTCTTC
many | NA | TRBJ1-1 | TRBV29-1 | CSVGIPGLPAGNTEAFF | TGCAGCGTTGGTATACCAGGCCTACCGGCGGGGAACACTGAAGCTTTCTTT
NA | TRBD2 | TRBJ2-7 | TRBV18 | CASSPGLRPYEQYF | TGTGCCAGCTCACCGGGACTACGACCCTACGAGCAGTACTTC
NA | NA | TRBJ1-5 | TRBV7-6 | CASSLRTHQPQHF | TGTGCCAGCAGCTTAAGAACCCATCAGCCCCAGCATTTT
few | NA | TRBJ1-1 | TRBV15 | CATSRVGGAEAFF | TGTGCCACCAGCAGAGTCGGGGGGGCTGAAGCTTTCTTT
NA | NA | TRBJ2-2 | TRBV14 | CASSPTGWTGELFF | TGTGCCAGCAGCCCAACAGGGTGGACCGGGGAGCTGTTTTTT
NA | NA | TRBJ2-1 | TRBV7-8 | CASSFQVNEQFF | TGTGCCAGCAGCTTTCAGGTCAATGAGCAGTTCTTC
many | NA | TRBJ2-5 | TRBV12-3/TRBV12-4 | CASSFLGYQETQYF | TGTGCCAGCAGTTTCCTAGGGTATCAAGAGACCCAGTACTTC
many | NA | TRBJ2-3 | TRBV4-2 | CASSQETRASFTDTQYF | TGTGCCAGCAGCCAAGAGACCCGAGCGTCCTTCACAGATACGCAGTATTTT
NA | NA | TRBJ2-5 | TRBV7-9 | CASSLVGVETQYF | TGTGCCAGCAGCTTAGTGGGGGTGGAGACCCAGTACTTC
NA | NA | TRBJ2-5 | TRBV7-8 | CASSLEGYPGTQYF | TGTGCCAGCAGCTTAGAGGGCTACCCAGGGACCCAGTACTTC
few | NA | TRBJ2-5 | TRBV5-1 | CASSLNYWGEETQYF | TGCGCCAGCAGTCTCAATTATTGGGGGGAAGAGACCCAGTACTTC
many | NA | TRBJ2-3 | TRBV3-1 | CASRRGSTDTQYF | TGTGCCAGCAGACGCGGGAGCACAGATACGCAGTATTTT
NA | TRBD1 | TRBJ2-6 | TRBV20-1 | CSASGDSYSGANVLTF | TGCAGTGCTAGTGGGGACAGCTACTCTGGGGCCAACGTCCTGACTTTC
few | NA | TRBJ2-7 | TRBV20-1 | CSARVDGSPYEQYF | TGCAGTGCTAGGGTTGACGGCTCACCCTACGAGCAGTACTTC
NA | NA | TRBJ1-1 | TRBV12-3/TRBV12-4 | CASSLSDKGTEAFF | TGTGCCAGCAGTTTATCCGATAAAGGCACTGAAGCTTTCTTT
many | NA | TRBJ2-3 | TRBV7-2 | CASSPTDTQYF | TGTGCCAGCAGCCCAACAGATACGCAGTATTTT
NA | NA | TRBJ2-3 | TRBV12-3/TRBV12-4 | CASSFVVQLGTDTQYF | TGTGCCAGCAGTTTTGTTGTTCAACTAGGCACAGATACGCAGTATTTT
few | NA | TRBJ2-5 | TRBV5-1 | CASSLGVEETQYF | TGCGCCAGCAGCTTGGGCGTAGAGGAGACCCAGTACTTC
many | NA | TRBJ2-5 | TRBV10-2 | CASSDTQGQATQYF | TGCGCCAGCAGTGACACCCAAGGACAAGCGACCCAGTACTTC
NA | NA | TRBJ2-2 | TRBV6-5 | CASSSPRATGIGELFF | TGTGCCAGCAGTTCCCCTAGAGCCACAGGCATCGGGGAGCTGTTTTTT
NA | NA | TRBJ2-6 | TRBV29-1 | CSVGALGRSSPGANVLTF | TGCAGCGTTGGGGCTTTGGGACGGTCTTCTCCCGGGGCCAACGTCCTGACTTTC
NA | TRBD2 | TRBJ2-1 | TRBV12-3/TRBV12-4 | CASTDSGRGANEQFF | TGTGCCAGCACCGATAGCGGGAGGGGTGCAAATGAGCAGTTCTTC
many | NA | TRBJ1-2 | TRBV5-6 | CASLTGRLNYGYTF | TGTGCCAGCTTAACAGGGCGGCTTAACTATGGCTACACCTTC
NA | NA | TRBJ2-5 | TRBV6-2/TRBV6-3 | CASSYGQETQYF | TGTGCCAGCAGTTATGGCCAAGAGACCCAGTACTTC
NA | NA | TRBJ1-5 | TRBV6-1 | CATSRDISNQPQHF | TGTGCCACGTCCCGGGACATTTCCAATCAGCCCCAGCATTTT
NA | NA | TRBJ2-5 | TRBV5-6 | CASSSPTGGGQETQYF | TGTGCCAGCAGCTCGCCGACAGGCGGAGGCCAAGAGACCCAGTACTTC
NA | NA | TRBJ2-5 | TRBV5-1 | CASSLVSVFRETQYF | TGCGCCAGCAGCTTGGTGTCCGTGTTTCGGGAGACCCAGTACTTC
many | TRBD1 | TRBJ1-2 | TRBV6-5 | CASSYSWGQGSLSYGYTF | TGTGCCAGCAGTTACTCGTGGGGACAGGGAAGTTTAAGCTATGGCTACACCTTC
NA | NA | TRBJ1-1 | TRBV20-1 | CSAREGISREAFF | TGCAGTGCTAGAGAGGGGATATCGCGTGAAGCTTTCTTT
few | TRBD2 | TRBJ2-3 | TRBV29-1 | CSGGLAGGPTDTQYF | TGCAGCGGAGGACTAGCGGGGGGGCCCACAGATACGCAGTATTTT